This T cell receptor (beta chain) came from a study of cytomegalovirus exposure and HLA in healthy donors. This PCR relied on a set of 60 Vbeta primers and 13 Jbeta primers. Sequencing was performed with immunoSEQ multiplex PCR; in TCRdb, only in-frame clones are kept and a portion is missing. The sample shows some 150,000 clones, around 79% of them seen only once. This clone was counted ten times or more. The receptor was derived from a woman aged 40 to 50 in good health and CMV-seropositive. Sequencing used PBMCs.

For the CDR3, the DNA is TGTGCCAGCAGTGATCGTTCTGGAAACACCATATATTTT. This translates into CASSDRSGNTIYF. The chain uses TRBV2 and TRBJ1-3; no clear D. Deletions cut 3 bases from V and 1 base from J, with 4 bases between. The CDR3 totals 13 residues. Germline V gene data show CDR1 as SNHLY and CDR2 as FYNNEI.